This T cell receptor (beta chain) was documented in a study of identical twins. Study findings and constraints: While abundant cord blood beta clonotypes carried fewer insertions, memory repertoires showed no such pattern. Analyses of zero insertions could, in part, be confounded by invariant MAIT and iNKT cells.

This clonotype was counted many times. The antigen remains undetermined. TCRdb independently ran MiXCR on the 5' RACE reads; one entry per CDR3 protein. Among about 280,000 distinct CDR3 sequences listed, about 8% were seen once. Everyone who gave samples was a healthy Caucasian. Trimming shortened V by 3 bases and J by 0 bases, and 11 bases separated the two germline ends. Germline CDR1 SGDLS, CDR2 YYNGEE. This CDR3 region has 15 residues. This same sample was also part of a study on yellow fever vaccine responses in identical twins. Per that study: After vaccination, twins' T cell response reportedly seemed partly convergent, partly personalized.

What was sequenced was memory (CD45RO+) T cells sorted from blood. This chain joins TRBV9 and TRBJ2-3; D remains unclear. The receptor's source is a woman aged 18-35 years in good health. The CDR3 DNA reads as TGTGCCAGCAGCGAATACGGGTTAAGCACAGATACGCAGTATTTT. It codes for CASSEYGLSTDTQYF.